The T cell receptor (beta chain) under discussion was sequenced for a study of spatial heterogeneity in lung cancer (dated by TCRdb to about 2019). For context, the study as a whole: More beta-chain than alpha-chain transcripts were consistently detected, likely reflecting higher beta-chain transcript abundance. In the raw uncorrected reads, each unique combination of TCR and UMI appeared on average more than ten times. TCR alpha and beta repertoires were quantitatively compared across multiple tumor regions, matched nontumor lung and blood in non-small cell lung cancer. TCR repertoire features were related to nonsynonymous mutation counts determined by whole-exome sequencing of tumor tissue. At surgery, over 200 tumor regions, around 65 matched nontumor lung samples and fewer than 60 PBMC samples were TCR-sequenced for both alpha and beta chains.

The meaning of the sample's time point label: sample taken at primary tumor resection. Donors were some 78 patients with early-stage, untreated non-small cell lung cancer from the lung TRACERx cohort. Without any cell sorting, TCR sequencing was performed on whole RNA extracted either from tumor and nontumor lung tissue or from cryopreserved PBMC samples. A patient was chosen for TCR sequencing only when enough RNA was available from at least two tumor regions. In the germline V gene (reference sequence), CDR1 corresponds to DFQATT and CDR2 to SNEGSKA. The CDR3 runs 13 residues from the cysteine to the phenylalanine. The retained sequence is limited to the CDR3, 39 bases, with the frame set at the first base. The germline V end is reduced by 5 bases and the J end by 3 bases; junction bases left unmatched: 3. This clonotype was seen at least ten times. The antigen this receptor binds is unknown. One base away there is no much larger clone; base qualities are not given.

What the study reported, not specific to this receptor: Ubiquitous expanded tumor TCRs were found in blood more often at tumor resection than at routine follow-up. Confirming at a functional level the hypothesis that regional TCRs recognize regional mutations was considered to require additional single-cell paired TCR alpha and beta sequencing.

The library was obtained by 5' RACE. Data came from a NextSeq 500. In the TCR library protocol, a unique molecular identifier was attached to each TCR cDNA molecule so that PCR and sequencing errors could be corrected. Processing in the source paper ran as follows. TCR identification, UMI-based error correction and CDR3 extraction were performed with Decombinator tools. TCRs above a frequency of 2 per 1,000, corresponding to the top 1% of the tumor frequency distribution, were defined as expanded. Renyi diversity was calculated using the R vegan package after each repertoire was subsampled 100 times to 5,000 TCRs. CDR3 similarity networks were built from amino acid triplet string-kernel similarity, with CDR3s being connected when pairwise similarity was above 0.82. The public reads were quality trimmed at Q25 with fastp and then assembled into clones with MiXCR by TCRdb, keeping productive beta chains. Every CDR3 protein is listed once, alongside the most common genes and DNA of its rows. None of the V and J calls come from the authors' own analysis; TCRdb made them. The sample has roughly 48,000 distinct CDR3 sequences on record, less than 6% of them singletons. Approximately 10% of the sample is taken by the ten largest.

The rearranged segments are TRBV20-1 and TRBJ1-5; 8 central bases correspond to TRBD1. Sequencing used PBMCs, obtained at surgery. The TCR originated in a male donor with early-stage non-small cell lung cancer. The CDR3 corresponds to CSAGDRFNQPQHF. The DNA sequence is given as TGCAGTGCTGGGGACAGGTTCAATCAGCCCCAGCATTTT.